One sample yielded the 21 T cell receptor beta chains listed below, sequenced in a study of tumor T cells in aggressive B-cell lymphoma. Repertoires were generated with immunoSEQ multiplex PCR, while TCRdb's copy carries only in-frame clones and drops some. The sample has 2,800 or so clones; 70% to 90% are singletons. Input material: tumor tissue. Receptors were obtained from an adult with diffuse large B cell lymphoma.

The rearrangement joins TRBV18 to TRBJ2-5; D is unresolved. Germline CDR1 KGHSH, CDR2 LQKENI. Trimming cost V 1 base and J 5 bases, with 14 bases left between them. The CDR3 sequence is 15 residues long. The CDR3 coding sequence is TGTGCCAGCTCACCACTCGGGTCTCTCTCGGAGACCCAGTACTTC. Its protein product is CASSPLGSLSETQYF. Combining the CDR3 with reference TRBV18 and TRBJ2-5 gives the whole variable domain NAGVMQNPRHLVRRRGQEARLRCSPMKGHSHVYWYRQLPEEGLKFMVYLQKENIIDESGMPKERFSAEFPKEGPSILRIQQVVRGDSAAYFCASSPLGSLSETQYFGPGTRLLVL.

The V gene is TRBV27, the J gene TRBJ2-7, with D perhaps matching TRBD1 (6 bases). With 5 bases removed from V and 4 bases from J, the gap between germline ends came to 12 bases. The length of the CDR3 is 13 residues. CDR1 is MNHEY and CDR2 is SMNVEV in the germline V gene (reference sequence). This CDR3 is CASSPTGTYEQYF. The CDR3 DNA is TGTGCCAGCAGTCCCACAGGGACATACGAGCAGTACTTC.

CDR3 residues: CASSLELAGSYEQYF. The CDR3 bases are TGTGCCAGCAGCTTAGAACTAGCGGGGTCCTACGAGCAGTACTTC. The rearrangement uses TRBV11-2 and TRBJ2-5, with 10 bases fitting TRBD2. Near its end, the DNA agrees better with TRBJ2-7, so the J call may be wrong. Germline CDR1 SGHAT, CDR2 FQNNGV. CDR3 length: 15 residues.

This clone has just one count. CDR3 protein: CASIVSAGGGTQYF. Here the CDR3 DNA reads TGTGCCAGCATCGTATCAGCGGGGGGTGGGACCCAGTACTTC. This sequence joins TRBV7-2 and TRBJ2-5, with 9 bases lining up with TRBD2. After removal of 7 bases from V and 7 bases from J, the junction contained 10 bases not matched to a gene. The CDR3 runs to 14 residues. Germline V lookup: CDR1 SGHTA, CDR2 FQGNSA.

This chain uses TRBV30 with TRBJ1-5, with a weak D call TRBD1 (5 bases). Germline V lookup: CDR1 GTSNPN, CDR2 SVGIG (reference sequence). V lost 5 bases and J lost 4, with 12 bases in between. CDR3 length: 13 residues. CDR3 loop: CAWATAANQPQHF. The DNA for the CDR3 is TGTGCCTGGGCGACAGCCGCAAATCAGCCCCAGCATTTT.

CDR3 in DNA: TGTGCCAGCATGGCGGGTTTCACCGGGGAGCTGTTTTTT. Protein sequence: CASMAGFTGELFF. The genes are TRBV11-3 and TRBJ2-2, with D possibly being TRBD2 (5 bases). The germline gives CDR1 SGHNT, CDR2 YENEEA. There are 13 residues in the CDR3. V gave up 7 bases and J gave up 4 bases, with 10 bases separating them.

The V call is TRBV5-1, the J call TRBJ1-1; D is undetermined. This CDR3 has 15 amino acids. V shed 0 bases and J shed 3 bases, with 12 bases lying between them. Germline values: CDR1 SGHRS, CDR2 YFSETQ. CDR3 loop: CASSLDGKSHTEAFF. In DNA, the CDR3 is TGCGCCAGCAGCTTGGACGGGAAGAGCCACACTGAAGCTTTCTTT.

CDR3 loop: CASSLRGASNQPQHF. As DNA, the CDR3 is TGTGCCAGTAGTCTCAGGGGGGCTAGCAATCAGCCCCAGCATTTT. This chain uses TRBV19 with TRBJ1-5; 7 positions agree with TRBD1. Losses at the gene ends were 5 bases for V and 0 bases for J; bases not matched to a gene: 4. Germline V gene lookup returns CDR1 LNHDA and CDR2 SQIVND (reference sequence). The CDR3 contains 15 residues.

The rearrangement joins TRBV7-6 to TRBJ2-5; TRBD2 might be the D (6 bases). Trimming shortened V by 2 bases and J by 10 bases, and 14 bases separated the two germline ends. This CDR3 contains 13 residues. From germline, CDR1 is SGHVS and CDR2 FNYEAQ. CDR3 protein: CASSLNPGEDQYF. CDR3 DNA sequence: TGTGCCAGCAGCTTAAACCCCGGGGAGGACCAGTACTTC.

The J gene is TRBJ2-2, the V gene TRBV6-5; tentatively, D is TRBD2 (5 bases). Between the trimmed V and J ends, which lost 6 bases and 6 bases, there was a span of 8 bases. The germline V gene encodes CDR1 MNHEY and CDR2 SVGAGI. The CDR3 is 12 residues long. DNA of the CDR3: TGTGCCAGCAGGGACGGGGCCGGGGAGCTGTTTTTT. Protein: CASRDGAGELFF.

In its sample, this clone was seen a few times. The chain combines TRBV30 with TRBJ1-3; the match to TRBD1 covers 11 bases. Germline lookup yields CDR1 GTSNPN and CDR2 SVGIG (reference sequence). This CDR3 has 14 amino acids. V trimming: 7 bases; J trimming: 4 bases; junction bases outside the gene matches: 6. The CDR3 sequence is CAYPDRGPGNTIYF. The CDR3 DNA is TGTGCCTACCCGGACAGGGGGCCCGGAAACACCATATATTTT.

The rearrangement links TRBV18 to TRBJ2-5, with 11 bases that match TRBD1. CDR1 and CDR2 from the germline V gene are KGHSH and LQKENI. The CDR3 covers 16 residues. V shed 1 base and J 2 bases; nucleotides not matched to a gene: 3. This chain's CDR3 is CASSPLGTGGQETQYF. The CDR3 DNA sequence: TGTGCCAGCTCACCACTCGGGACAGGGGGTCAAGAGACCCAGTACTTC. The whole variable domain, remainder taken from reference TRBV18 and TRBJ2-5, is NAGVMQNPRHLVRRRGQEARLRCSPMKGHSHVYWYRQLPEEGLKFMVYLQKENIIDESGMPKERFSAEFPKEGPSILRIQQVVRGDSAAYFCASSPLGTGGQETQYFGPGTRLLVL.

The rearrangement uses TRBV28 and TRBJ2-7; TRBD1 agrees at 9 bases. Losses at the gene ends were 8 bases for V and 4 bases for J; bases not matched to a gene: 6. CDR3 size: 13 residues. Germline V gene lookup returns CDR1 MDHEN and CDR2 SYDVKM. Written as DNA, the CDR3 is TGTGCCAGCGGGGGACAGGGAAGATACGAGCAGTACTTC. Its translation: CASGGQGRYEQYF.

The genes are TRBV5-4 and TRBJ2-6; TRBD2 aligns across 9 bases. The CDR3 totals 17 residues. Germline CDR1 SGHNT, CDR2 YYREEE (reference sequence). J gave up 2 bases and V 4 bases, and 7 bases lay outside the gene matches. This chain's CDR3 is CASSRRGGLAGANVLTF. The CDR3, as DNA: TGTGCCAGCAGCCGGCGGGGGGGGCTGGCTGGGGCCAACGTCCTGACTTTC.

The chain recombines TRBV18 with TRBJ1-2; 8 bases are a match to TRBD1. The CDR3 runs 15 residues. V was pared by 1 base and J by 8 bases, with 9 bases of the junction left unmatched. Looked up from germline, CDR1 is KGHSH and CDR2 is LQKENI. CDR3 DNA: TGTGCCAGCTCACCACTCCTAGGACAGGGAGGCGGCTACACCTTC. It codes for CASSPLLGQGGGYTF. Looking up the rest from reference TRBV18 and TRBJ1-2 gives the full variable domain: NAGVMQNPRHLVRRRGQEARLRCSPMKGHSHVYWYRQLPEEGLKFMVYLQKENIIDESGMPKERFSAEFPKEGPSILRIQQVVRGDSAAYFCASSPLLGQGGGYTFGSGTRLTVV.

The V call is TRBV18, the J call TRBJ2-5, with 8 bases that match TRBD1. Gene TRBJ2-7 matches the end of the DNA better, so the J call may be wrong. The CDR3 is 14 residues long. Germline CDR1 is KGHSH and CDR2 is LQKENI. The CDR3 is CASSVTGTGYEQYF. CDR3 bases: TGTGCCAGCTCAGTAACCGGGACAGGATACGAGCAGTACTTC.

The V gene is TRBV5-1, the J gene TRBJ2-3; TRBD2 might be the D (6 bases). Germline values: CDR1 SGHRS, CDR2 YFSETQ. The length of the CDR3 is 17 residues. The germline V and J ends were trimmed by 3 bases and 1 base, with 18 bases remaining between them. This chain's CDR3 is CASSSGGTRGGTDTQYF. In DNA, the CDR3 is TGCGCCAGCAGCTCAGGCGGGACTCGGGGAGGCACAGATACGCAGTATTTT.

V usage is TRBV27 and J usage is TRBJ2-3, with 12 bases matching TRBD2. Losses at the gene ends were 2 bases for V and 7 bases for J; bases not matched to a gene: 4. The germline V gene encodes CDR1 MNHEY and CDR2 SMNVEV (reference sequence). CDR3 length equals 15 residues. CDR3 residues: CASSLTGLAGNTQYF. The DNA of the CDR3 is TGTGCCAGCAGTTTAACAGGACTAGCGGGAAATACGCAGTATTTT.

The table lists this clone with a few counts. The chain uses TRBV5-1 and TRBJ2-7, with D uncertain. CDR3 size: 13 residues. Germline CDR1 reads SGHRS; CDR2 reads YFSETQ. The V gene lost 1 base and the J gene lost 1 base, with 6 bases spanning the gap. CDR3 DNA sequence: TGCGCCAGCAGCTTGACAGTTTCCTACGAGCAGTACTTC. Protein: CASSLTVSYEQYF.

This chain uses TRBV23-1 with TRBJ2-2; no clear D gene. TRBV23-1 is annotated as an ORF whose role is uncertain. The CDR3 is 15 residues long. The V end lost 7 bases, the J end lost 0 bases, and 12 bases lay between the germline ends. CDR3 region: CASTTRFANTGELFF. DNA of the CDR3: TGCGCCAGCACGACAAGGTTCGCGAACACCGGGGAGCTGTTTTTT.

The gene calls are TRBV30 and TRBJ2-7; D is possibly TRBD2 (5 bases). Germline loops: CDR1 GTSNPN, CDR2 SVGIG (reference sequence). The CDR3 is 12 residues long. V dropped 4 bases and J dropped 6 bases, with 13 bases sitting between them. CDR3 residues: CAWNLEGPEQYF. The DNA of the CDR3 is TGTGCCTGGAACCTAGAGGGCCCCGAGCAGTACTTC. Full variable domain (rest looked up from reference TRBV30 and TRBJ2-7): SQTIHQWPATLVQPVGSPLSLECTVEGTSNPNLYWYRQAAGRGLQLLFYSVGIGQISSEVPQNLSASRPQDRQFILSSKKLLLSDSGFYLCAWNLEGPEQYFGPGTRLTVT.